This TCR beta chain comes out of a study of shared clonotypes between healthy human individuals. With regard to this clone: Its antigen is still unknown.

Study outcomes and limitations: Expectations were that clonotype sharing among donors would be affected by sequencing depth. A handful of donors shared about 5% of their naive CD4 clonotypes. Estimated clonotype richness was generally higher in naive than memory subsets.

Splitting the CD4+ cells yielded a CD45RA+ naive subset and a CD45RA-negative memory subset. The CDR3 extends over 15 amino acids. The germline V gene has CDR1 MNHEY and CDR2 SVGAGI. Losses at the gene ends were 8 bases for V and 6 bases for J; bases not matched to a gene: 10. Clones were read by immunoSEQ multiplex PCR, and TCRdb kept only the in-frame ones, dropping some. Here the sample spans about a million clones, around three quarters being singletons. The material sequenced was memory CD4+ T cells from PBMCs. Sample subset: CD45RA-negative fraction. This receptor was identified in a man between 18 and 29 years old in good health. Some clones in this sample may be carry-over from other donors' samples. V gene TRBV6-5 combines with J gene TRBJ1-4, with TRBD1 matching over 9 bases. The CDR3: CASPTRDRVYEKLFF. CDR3 DNA: TGTGCCAGCCCAACCCGGGACAGGGTTTATGAAAAACTGTTTTTT.